The clone carrying this T cell receptor (beta chain) appeared a single time. Antigen: not known. Together with CD45RO+ cells, CCR7-negative CD45RA+ TemRA cells were included in CD8 memory. The data belong to a study of shared clonotypes between healthy human individuals. Study-wide points: Large sequencing depth failed to make sorted-subset sequencing complete, rarefaction showed.

CDR1 and CDR2 from the germline V gene are LNHDA and SQIVND (reference sequence). This CDR3 is built from 15 residues. Losses at the gene ends were 7 bases for V and 4 bases for J; bases not matched to a gene: 11. Each subset's genomic DNA was shared equally among a number of immunoSEQ plates. Profiling relied on immunoSEQ multiplex PCR, and the TCRdb table lists in-frame clones only, not all of them. The sample shows roughly 110,000 clones, 55% to 80% of them seen only once. The source material was memory CD8+ T cells sorted from blood. Indicated subset: CD45RO+ cells pooled with CCR7-negative TemRA cells. V usage is TRBV19 and J usage is TRBJ2-5; TRBD1 aligns across 8 bases. This receptor was identified in a woman aged 25 to 39 in good health. CDR3 loop: CASTSAGQGPETQYF. DNA for the CDR3: TGTGCCAGTACCTCCGCCGGACAGGGCCCAGAGACCCAGTACTTC. The complete variable domain, with remaining parts taken from reference TRBV19 and TRBJ2-5, reads DGGITQSPKYLFRKEGQNVTLSCEQNLNHDAMYWYRQDPGQGLRLIYYSQIVNDFQKGDIAEGYSVSREKKESFPLTVTSAQKNPTAFYLCASTSAGQGPETQYFGPGTRLLVL.